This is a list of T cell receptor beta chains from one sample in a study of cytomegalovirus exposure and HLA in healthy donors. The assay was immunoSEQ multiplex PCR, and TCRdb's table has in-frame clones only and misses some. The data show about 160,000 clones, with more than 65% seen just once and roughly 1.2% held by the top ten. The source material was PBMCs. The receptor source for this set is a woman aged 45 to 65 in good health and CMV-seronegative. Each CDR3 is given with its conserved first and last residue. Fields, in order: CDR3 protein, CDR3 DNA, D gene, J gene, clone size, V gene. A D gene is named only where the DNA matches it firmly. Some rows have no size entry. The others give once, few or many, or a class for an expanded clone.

CDR3: CASLGGPDTQYF; DNA: TGTGCCAGCCTTGGAGGACCAGATACGCAGTATTTT; D: -; J: TRBJ2-3; size: -; V: TRBV28
CDR3: CASRRTGNEQFF; DNA: TGTGCCAGCAGGCGAACAGGGAATGAGCAGTTCTTC; D: -; J: TRBJ2-1; size: -; V: TRBV28
CDR3: CASSQVSGYQPQHF; DNA: TGCGCCAGCAGCCAAGTATCAGGTTATCAGCCCCAGCATTTT; D: -; J: TRBJ1-5; size: -; V: TRBV4-1
CDR3: CASSIRAGDIDTQYF; DNA: TGTGCCAGTAGTATAAGGGCGGGAGATATAGATACGCAGTATTTT; D: TRBD2; J: TRBJ2-3; size: once; V: TRBV19
CDR3: CASSWTSGGAFSSYNEQFF; DNA: TGTGCCAGCAGTTGGACTAGCGGGGGGGCTTTCAGCTCCTACAATGAGCAGTTCTTC; D: TRBD2; J: TRBJ2-1; size: -; V: TRBV2
CDR3: CASSLRGNTEAFF; DNA: TGTGCCAGCAGTTTACGGGGGAACACTGAAGCTTTCTTT; D: -; J: TRBJ1-1; size: -; V: TRBV27
CDR3: CASSLGSSNYEQYF; DNA: TGTGCCAGCAGCTTGGGGAGTTCGAATTACGAGCAGTACTTC; D: -; J: TRBJ2-7; size: once; V: TRBV5-6
CDR3: CASSFDWGQINYGYTF; DNA: TGTGCCAGCAGCTTCGACTGGGGACAGATTAACTATGGCTACACCTTC; D: TRBD1; J: TRBJ1-2; size: -; V: TRBV7-2
CDR3: CASSLNPIAPPQHF; DNA: TGTGCCAGCAGCTTAAATCCTATCGCCCCGCCCCAGCATTTT; D: -; J: TRBJ1-5; size: -; V: TRBV7-3
CDR3: CASRSRVMNTEAFF; DNA: TGTGCCAGCAGGTCTCGGGTTATGAACACTGAAGCTTTCTTT; D: -; J: TRBJ1-1; size: -; V: TRBV27
CDR3: CASSYGLREKLFF; DNA: TGTGCCAGCAGTTACGGACTTAGGGAAAAACTGTTTTTT; D: -; J: TRBJ1-4; size: -; V: TRBV6-5
CDR3: CASSQDEGTSGVF; DNA: TGCGCCAGCAGCCAAGATGAAGGGACTAGCGGGGTCTTC; D: TRBD2; J: TRBJ2-1; size: few; V: TRBV4-1
CDR3: CASSVGGTSADTQYF; DNA: TGTGCCAGCAGCGTAGGAGGGACTAGTGCAGATACGCAGTATTTT; D: TRBD2; J: TRBJ2-3; size: -; V: TRBV9
CDR3: CASSVAGGVDTQYF; DNA: TGTGCCAGCAGTGTGGCGGGGGGCGTGGATACGCAGTATTTT; D: TRBD2; J: TRBJ2-3; size: -; V: TRBV28
CDR3: CASTSVEGTEAFF; DNA: TGTGCCAGCACCTCAGTGGAGGGGACTGAAGCTTTCTTT; D: -; J: TRBJ1-1; size: -; V: TRBV28
CDR3: CASSPVINEQFF; DNA: TGTGCCAGCAGCCCGGTGATCAATGAGCAGTTCTTC; D: -; J: TRBJ2-1; size: -; V: TRBV11-2
CDR3: CAISAPASNTEAFF; DNA: TGTGCCATCAGTGCCCCAGCGAGTAACACTGAAGCTTTCTTT; D: -; J: TRBJ1-1; size: few; V: TRBV10-3